These 30 T cell receptor beta chains were sequenced from one sample in a study of cytomegalovirus exposure and HLA in healthy donors. The PCR had 60 Vbeta and 13 Jbeta primers. Clones were sequenced by immunoSEQ multiplex PCR, and TCRdb holds only the in-frame ones, with some missing. Of about 160,000 clones listed, 70% to 85% were seen once; the top ten hold approximately 1.6%. Sequences were obtained from PBMCs. These receptors all stem from a woman aged 25 to 39 in good health and CMV-seronegative.

The V call is TRBV13, the J call TRBJ2-1; possibly TRBD2 for D (6 bases). The V gene lost 5 bases and the J gene lost 5 bases, with 10 bases spanning the gap. This CDR3 region has 13 residues. CDR1 is PRHDT, CDR2 FYEKMQ, per germline (reference sequence). CDR3 DNA sequence: TGTGCCAGCAGCGCTCCGGGAGACAATGAGCAGTTCTTC. Amino acids: CASSAPGDNEQFF.

CDR3 residues: CAIGDRENEKLFF. The DNA for the CDR3 is TGTGCCATCGGGGACAGGGAGAATGAAAAACTGTTTTTT. The rearrangement uses TRBV10-3 and TRBJ1-4; 9 positions agree with TRBD1. The CDR3 length is 13 residues. In germline, CDR1 is ENHRY, CDR2 SYGVKD. With 8 bases clipped from V and 5 bases from J, the junction kept 3 bases outside the gene matches.

The chain links TRBV11-2 to TRBJ1-3, with D hard to call. Trimming took off 0 bases at V and 5 bases at J, with 11 bases between the two ends. Germline CDR1 and CDR2: SGHAT and FQNNGV. The CDR3 sequence is 15 residues long. The CDR3 spells CASSLDRIRRNTIYF. Here the CDR3 DNA reads TGTGCCAGCAGCTTAGATCGCATTAGAAGAAACACCATATATTTT.

This chain joins TRBV15 and TRBJ2-7; weak D call: TRBD2 (5 bases). V was clipped by 1 base and J by 7 bases, with 14 bases between them. This CDR3 has 14 residues. The germline CDR1 and CDR2 sequences are LNHNV and YYDKDF (reference sequence). CDR3 coding DNA: TGTGCCACCAGCAGAGCCGGGATTTCTACGGAGCAGTACTTC. Its protein product is CATSRAGISTEQYF.

The chain is built from TRBV27 and TRBJ1-5; D is ambiguous. V was pared by 10 bases and J by 1 base, with 14 bases between. Germline assignment: CDR1 MNHEY and CDR2 SMNVEV (reference sequence). This CDR3 is 14 amino acids long. The DNA of the CDR3 is TGTGCCATCACGGAGGTAGGGAGCAATCAGCCCCAGCATTTT. It translates to CAITEVGSNQPQHF.

This chain joins TRBV5-1 and TRBJ1-1; D not certain. The CDR3 has 13 residues. Germline lookup yields CDR1 SGHRS and CDR2 YFSETQ. The V gene lost 0 bases and the J gene lost 3 bases, with 6 bases spanning the gap. The CDR3 DNA reads TGCGCCAGCAGCTTGGCGGCGGACACTGAAGCTTTCTTT. Translated: CASSLAADTEAFF.

The CDR3 region is CASSWYSGGPTYEQYF. The CDR3, as DNA: TGTGCCAGCAGCTGGTATAGCGGGGGGCCCACCTACGAGCAGTACTTC. The rearrangement links TRBV5-4 to TRBJ2-7; 10 bases match TRBD2. Germline V gene lookup returns CDR1 SGHNT and CDR2 YYREEE (reference sequence). After removal of 3 bases from V and 2 bases from J, the junction contained 8 bases not matched to a gene. The CDR3 length is 16 residues.

This clone was seen a few times. J is TRBJ2-1 and V is TRBV5-5; D not certain. Germline V gene data show CDR1 as SGHKS and CDR2 as YYEKEE (reference sequence). The CDR3 consists of 12 residues. Trimming left V 4 bases short and J 7 bases short, with 9 bases between. The CDR3 spells CASSVVENEQFF. The DNA of the CDR3 is TGTGCCAGCAGCGTAGTAGAAAATGAGCAGTTCTTC.

This clone was found once. V is TRBV28 and J is TRBJ2-5, with TRBD2 matching over 11 bases. There are 16 residues in the CDR3. The germline CDR1 and CDR2 sequences are MDHEN and SYDVKM. V gave up 5 bases and J gave up 5 bases; unmatched junction bases: 10. The CDR3 spells CASSILSGRAGETQYF. Here the CDR3 DNA reads TGTGCCAGCAGTATACTTAGCGGGAGGGCCGGGGAGACCCAGTACTTC.

The V call is TRBV7-8, the J call TRBJ2-7; 10 bases line up with TRBD2. The ends lost 4 bases at V and 1 base at J; junction bases unmatched: 4. This CDR3 is built from 15 residues. Germline assignment: CDR1 SGHVS and CDR2 FQNEAQ. In nucleotides, the CDR3 is TGTGCCAGCAGCTACAATAGCGGGAGGTCCTACGAGCAGTACTTC. This sequence encodes CASSYNSGRSYEQYF.

The chain couples TRBV30 to TRBJ2-7; TRBD1 is a possible D gene (5 bases). With 3 bases removed from V and 4 bases from J, the gap between germline ends came to 10 bases. CDR1 and CDR2 (germline): GTSNPN, SVGIG (reference sequence). The CDR3 length is 12 residues. CDR3 loop: CAWSQTEYEQYF. CDR3 coding DNA: TGTGCCTGGAGCCAGACAGAGTACGAGCAGTACTTC.

This chain connects TRBV7-6 to TRBJ1-1; D is perhaps TRBD1 (5 bases). V gave up 5 bases and J gave up 3 bases, with 19 bases separating them. The CDR3 consists of 16 residues. CDR1 SGHVS and CDR2 FNYEAQ come from the germline V gene. CDR3 bases: TGTGCCAGCAGCGAGCCCCGCCTGGACACCTACACTGAAGCTTTCTTT. Amino acid sequence: CASSEPRLDTYTEAFF.

This clone was seen more than once but under ten times. The chain uses TRBV27 and TRBJ2-1; 7 bases agree with TRBD2. The CDR3 sequence is 14 residues long. Germline V gene data show CDR1 as MNHEY and CDR2 as SMNVEV (reference sequence). The ends lost 5 bases at V and 4 bases at J; junction bases unmatched: 5. This CDR3 is CASSARGGYNEQFF. The CDR3 coding sequence is TGTGCCAGCAGTGCTCGCGGGGGTTACAATGAGCAGTTCTTC.

V gene TRBV5-1 combines with J gene TRBJ1-4; TRBD1 agrees at 8 bases. J lost 1 base, V lost 2 bases, and 4 bases had no gene match. The CDR3 covers 16 residues. Germline V gene data show CDR1 as SGHRS and CDR2 as YFSETQ. The CDR3 sequence is CASSLGQGLTNEKLFF. DNA for the CDR3: TGCGCCAGCAGCTTAGGACAGGGCTTAACTAATGAAAAACTGTTTTTT.

V is TRBV28 and J is TRBJ1-1; no firm D call. The V and J ends lost 3 bases and 8 bases respectively, with 10 bases between them. The CDR3 extends over 12 amino acids. Germline V gene data show CDR1 as MDHEN and CDR2 as SYDVKM. The CDR3 coding sequence is TGTGCCAGCAGTTTCCCCGTCTCCGAAGCTTTCTTT. Protein sequence: CASSFPVSEAFF.

In this sample, this clone turned up a few times. The CDR3 loop is CASSLVRRGSIYGYTF. CDR3 bases: TGTGCCAGCAGCTTGGTGCGACGGGGTTCTATCTATGGCTACACCTTC. This chain uses TRBV7-9 with TRBJ1-2; D unclear. This CDR3 has 16 amino acids. Germline lookup yields CDR1 SEHNR and CDR2 FQNEAQ (reference sequence). V was cut by 3 bases and J by 4 bases, with 18 bases left in between.

This chain uses TRBV7-2 with TRBJ2-6, with D possibly being TRBD2 (6 bases). This CDR3 spans 16 amino acids. V shed 1 base and J shed 4 bases, with 11 bases lying between them. Germline CDR1 SGHTA, CDR2 FQGNSA. CDR3 bases: TGTGCCAGCAGCTTAGGACCGGGGGAGGGGGCCAACGTCCTGACTTTC. Protein sequence: CASSLGPGEGANVLTF.

The rearrangement links TRBV10-2 to TRBJ2-3, with D unresolved. Trimming removed 0 bases from V and 8 bases from J, with 6 bases in between. The CDR3 is 12 residues long. The V gene's germline CDR1 is WSHSY and CDR2 SAAADI. The CDR3 region is CASSESPGTQYF. CDR3 bases: TGCGCCAGCAGTGAGTCCCCCGGTACGCAGTATTTT.

This sequence joins TRBV6-4 and TRBJ2-1; D gene uncertain. The CDR3 runs 15 residues. In germline, CDR1 is MRHNA, CDR2 SNTAGT. V was clipped by 3 bases and J by 3 bases, with 12 bases between them. CDR3 amino acids: CASSETYSLYNEQFF. CDR3 sequence (DNA): TGTGCCAGCAGTGAAACTTATTCCCTCTACAATGAGCAGTTCTTC.

This clone was seen just once. This sequence joins TRBV29-1 and TRBJ2-5, with a possible D match to TRBD1 (5 bases). CDR3 length: 15 amino acids. CDR1 and CDR2 (germline): SQVTM, ANQGSEA. V lost 1 base to trimming and J lost 3 bases, with 15 bases between them. The CDR3 nucleotides are TGCAGCGTTGAAGGAAGTGTTGGGGCCAAAGAGACCCAGTACTTC. Its protein is CSVEGSVGAKETQYF.

V usage is TRBV4-3 and J usage is TRBJ2-4, with 7 bases fitting TRBD1. The germline gives CDR1 LGHNA, CDR2 YSLEER. The length of the CDR3 is 20 residues. The ends lost 0 bases at V and 0 bases at J; junction bases unmatched: 14. Here the CDR3 reads CASSQDSGGVPNIAKNIQYF. CDR3 DNA: TGCGCCAGCAGCCAAGATTCAGGGGGAGTACCGAATATAGCCAAAAACATTCAGTACTTC.

This chain uses TRBV7-8 with TRBJ2-5; perhaps TRBD2 as D (6 bases). Trimming left V 1 base short and J 1 base short, with 10 bases between. The germline V gene has CDR1 SGHVS and CDR2 FQNEAQ. This CDR3 has 15 residues. The CDR3: CASSLVQLAQETQYF. Here the CDR3 DNA reads TGTGCCAGCAGCTTAGTACAACTAGCCCAAGAGACCCAGTACTTC.

The chain links TRBV18 to TRBJ1-1, with no clear D. The CDR3 runs to 14 residues. Trimming cost V 3 bases and J 6 bases, with 14 bases left between them. Germline V gene lookup returns CDR1 KGHSH and CDR2 LQKENI. CDR3 in DNA: TGTGCCAGCTCACCTAACGAGGTCCCCTCTGAAGCTTTCTTT. Its translation: CASSPNEVPSEAFF.

This clone was observed a handful of times. V and J are TRBV6-1 and TRBJ1-3; no firm D call. The CDR3 runs 16 residues. With 2 bases removed from V and 0 bases from J, the gap between germline ends came to 11 bases. Germline CDR1 MNHNS, CDR2 SASEGT. The CDR3 loop is CASSEKSASSGNTIYF. The CDR3 DNA sequence: TGTGCCAGCAGTGAAAAATCTGCGAGCTCTGGAAACACCATATATTTT.

V is TRBV19 and J is TRBJ2-1, with 9 bases fitting TRBD2. The germline V gene has CDR1 LNHDA and CDR2 SQIVND (reference sequence). The junction had 3 bases not matched to a gene; V was cut back by 0 bases and J by 0 bases. This CDR3 region has 17 residues. CDR3 sequence: CASSIEGLAFSYNEQFF. CDR3 nucleotide sequence: TGTGCCAGTAGTATAGAGGGACTAGCTTTCTCCTACAATGAGCAGTTCTTC.

The V and J genes are TRBV6-6 and TRBJ1-2; 7 bases are shared with TRBD1. Per germline, CDR1 MNHNY and CDR2 SVGAGI (reference sequence). Germline trimming cut 8 bases from V and 8 bases from J; bases unmatched to any gene: 17. CDR3 length: 15 residues. The CDR3 bases are TGTGCCAGCGCCCGGGACAGTAGTGTCTCAGGGGGCTACACCTTC. Translation: CASARDSSVSGGYTF.

Only a few counts were recorded for this clone. J is TRBJ2-3 and V is TRBV7-9; 9 bases agree with TRBD2. The CDR3 contains 17 residues. V lost 5 bases and J lost 3; bases outside the gene matches: 12. Germline V CDR1 and CDR2: SEHNR, FQNEAQ (reference sequence). CDR3 DNA: TGTGCCAGCAGCAAAGCGCCCGGGACTAGCTTTACAGATACGCAGTATTTT. Translated, it gives CASSKAPGTSFTDTQYF.

The gene calls are TRBV5-1 and TRBJ2-5; perhaps TRBD2 as D (5 bases). Germline CDR1 reads SGHRS; CDR2 reads YFSETQ. V was clipped by 2 bases and J by 2 bases, with 7 bases between them. This CDR3 region has 13 residues. The CDR3 here is CASSFERQETQYF. DNA of the CDR3: TGCGCCAGCAGCTTCGAGCGGCAAGAGACCCAGTACTTC.

This sequence joins TRBV27 and TRBJ1-2; 10 bases match TRBD1. With 5 bases clipped from V and 4 bases from J, the junction kept 4 bases outside the gene matches. Germline V gene lookup returns CDR1 MNHEY and CDR2 SMNVEV (reference sequence). CDR3 length equals 14 residues. CDR3 sequence (DNA): TGTGCCAGCAGTCTGACAGGGGGCGGCTATGGCTACACCTTC. This encodes CASSLTGGGYGYTF.

The rearrangement uses TRBV9 and TRBJ1-1; TRBD1 is a possible D gene (5 bases). V lost 2 bases, J lost 0 bases, and 11 bases lay in between. The CDR3 spans 15 residues. CDR1 is SGDLS, CDR2 YYNGEE, per germline. The CDR3 coding sequence is TGTGCCAGCAGCGTGGGAGGGGCCATGAACACTGAAGCTTTCTTT. Its translation: CASSVGGAMNTEAFF. Filled out from reference TRBV9 and TRBJ1-1, the complete variable domain reads DSGVTQTPKHLITATGQRVTLRCSPRSGDLSVYWYQQSLDQGLQFLIQYYNGEERAKGNILERFSAQQFPDLHSELNLSSLELGDSALYFCASSVGGAMNTEAFFGQGTRLTVV.